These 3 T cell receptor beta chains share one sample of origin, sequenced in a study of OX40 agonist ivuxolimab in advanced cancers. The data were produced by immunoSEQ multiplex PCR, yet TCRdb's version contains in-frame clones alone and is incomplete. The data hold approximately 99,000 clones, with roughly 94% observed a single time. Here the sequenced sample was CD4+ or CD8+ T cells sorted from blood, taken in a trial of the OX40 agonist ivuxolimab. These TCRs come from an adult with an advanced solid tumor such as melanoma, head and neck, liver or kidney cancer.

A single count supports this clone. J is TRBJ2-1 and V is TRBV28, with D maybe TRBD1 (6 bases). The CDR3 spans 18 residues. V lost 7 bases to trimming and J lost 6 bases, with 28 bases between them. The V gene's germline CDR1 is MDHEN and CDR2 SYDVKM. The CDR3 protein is CASNARGPGWGGLNEQFF. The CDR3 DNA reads TGTGCCAGCAACGCCAGGGGCCCCGGGTGGGGCGGGCTCAATGAGCAGTTCTTC.

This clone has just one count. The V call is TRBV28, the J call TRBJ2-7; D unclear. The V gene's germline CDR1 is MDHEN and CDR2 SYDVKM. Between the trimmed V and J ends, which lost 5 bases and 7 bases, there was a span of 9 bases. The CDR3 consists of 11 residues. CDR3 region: CASSLREEQYF. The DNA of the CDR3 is TGTGCCAGCAGTCTCAGAGAAGAGCAGTACTTC.

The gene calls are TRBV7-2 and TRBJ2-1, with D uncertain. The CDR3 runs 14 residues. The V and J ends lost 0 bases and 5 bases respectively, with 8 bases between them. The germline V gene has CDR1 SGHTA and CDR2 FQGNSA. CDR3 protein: CASSLALRDNEQFF. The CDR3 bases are TGTGCCAGCAGCTTAGCGCTCCGGGACAATGAGCAGTTCTTC.